This record covers a single TCR beta chain. This sample was included in a study of blood T cell repertoires in COVID-19. Background on the study: Material from acute and convalescent COVID-19 was sourced from the United States, Italy and Spain. PBMCs, B-cell-depleted T cells, or T cells provided the cDNA or gDNA that made up the material.

As processed by the authors: For nucleated cells, counts were estimated from reference gene primer amplification. Profiled with immunoSEQ multiplex PCR; TCRdb holds only in-frame clones, not every one. The V and J calls and clone size are taken from that table; D and trimming were inferred from the DNA. The sample lists about 100,000 clones, roughly 92% occurring once. Trimming cost V 4 bases and J 7 bases; bases outside gene matches: 8. This CDR3 region has 14 residues. CDR1 is SGHAT and CDR2 is FQNNGV in the germline V gene. The sample consisted of peripheral blood. The clonotype originates from a man between 60 and 75 years old with acute or convalescent COVID-19. J is TRBJ1-2 and V is TRBV11-2; 8 bases fit TRBD1. The CDR3 sequence: CASSSSQGALGYTF. CDR3 coding DNA: TGTGCCAGCAGCTCTTCTCAGGGGGCGCTTGGCTACACCTTC.